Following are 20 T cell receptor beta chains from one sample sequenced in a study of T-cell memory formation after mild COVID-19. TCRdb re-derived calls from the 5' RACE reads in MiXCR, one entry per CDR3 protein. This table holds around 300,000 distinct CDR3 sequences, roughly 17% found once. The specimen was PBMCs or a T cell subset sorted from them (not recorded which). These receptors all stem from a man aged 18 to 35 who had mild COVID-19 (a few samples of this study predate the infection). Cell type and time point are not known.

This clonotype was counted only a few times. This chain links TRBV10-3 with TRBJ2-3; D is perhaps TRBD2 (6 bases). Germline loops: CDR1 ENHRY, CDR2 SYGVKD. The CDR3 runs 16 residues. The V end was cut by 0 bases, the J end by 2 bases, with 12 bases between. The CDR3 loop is CAISESLASNTDTQYF. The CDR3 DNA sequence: TGTGCCATCAGTGAGTCACTAGCTTCTAACACAGATACGCAGTATTTT.

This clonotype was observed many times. The CDR3 here is CASSADQKQETQYF. In DNA, the CDR3 is TGCGCCAGCAGCGCGGACCAAAAACAAGAGACCCAGTACTTC. This rearrangement joins TRBV5-1 to TRBJ2-5; D unresolved. The CDR3 is made up of 14 amino acids. Trimming took 4 bases from V and 2 from J, leaving 12 bases between them. Germline V gives CDR1 SGHRS, CDR2 YFSETQ.

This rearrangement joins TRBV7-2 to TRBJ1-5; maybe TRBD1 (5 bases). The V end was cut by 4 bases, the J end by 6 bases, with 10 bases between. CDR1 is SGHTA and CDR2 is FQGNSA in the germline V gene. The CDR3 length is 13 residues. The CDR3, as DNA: TGTGCCAGCAGCTCGGGGCAGAGTCAGCCCCAGCATTTT. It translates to CASSSGQSQPQHF.

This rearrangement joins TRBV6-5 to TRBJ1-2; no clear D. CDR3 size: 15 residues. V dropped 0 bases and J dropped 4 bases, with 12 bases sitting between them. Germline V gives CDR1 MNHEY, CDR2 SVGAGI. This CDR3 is CASSYSTRVGYGYTF. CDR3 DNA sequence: TGTGCCAGCAGTTACTCGACGAGGGTGGGCTATGGCTACACCTTC.

The CDR3 is CASSSLLAEGETQYF. The CDR3 nucleotides read TGTGCCAGCAGCTCCCTCCTGGCTGAGGGGGAGACCCAGTACTTC. This chain connects TRBV11-2 to TRBJ2-5; either TRBD1 or TRBD2 may supply D (5 bases each). CDR1 is SGHAT and CDR2 is FQNNGV in the germline V gene. Trimming removed 4 bases from V and 5 bases from J, with 17 bases in between. The CDR3 spans 15 residues.

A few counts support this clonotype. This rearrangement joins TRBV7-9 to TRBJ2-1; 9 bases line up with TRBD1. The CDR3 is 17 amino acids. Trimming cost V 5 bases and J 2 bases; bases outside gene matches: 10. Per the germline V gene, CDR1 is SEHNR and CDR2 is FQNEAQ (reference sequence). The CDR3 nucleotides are TGTGCCAGCAGCGGGACAGGGTCAGAACAGGCCTACAATGAGCAGTTCTTC. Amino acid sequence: CASSGTGSEQAYNEQFF.

Here the CDR3 reads CASSLRHGQGGAYEQYF. As DNA, the CDR3 is TGTGCCAGCAGCTTGCGGCACGGACAGGGGGGCGCCTACGAGCAGTACTTC. The V gene is TRBV11-2, the J gene TRBJ2-7, with 10 bases matching TRBD1. The V and J ends lost 3 bases and 2 bases, in that order; junction bases with no gene match: 10. Germline V lookup: CDR1 SGHAT, CDR2 FQNNGV. The CDR3 contains 17 residues.

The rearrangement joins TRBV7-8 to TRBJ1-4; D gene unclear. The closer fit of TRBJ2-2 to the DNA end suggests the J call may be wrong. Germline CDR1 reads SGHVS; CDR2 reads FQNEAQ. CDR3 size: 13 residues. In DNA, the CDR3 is TGTGCCAGCAGCCCTCTTGAGACAGGGGAGCTGTTTTTT. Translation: CASSPLETGELFF.

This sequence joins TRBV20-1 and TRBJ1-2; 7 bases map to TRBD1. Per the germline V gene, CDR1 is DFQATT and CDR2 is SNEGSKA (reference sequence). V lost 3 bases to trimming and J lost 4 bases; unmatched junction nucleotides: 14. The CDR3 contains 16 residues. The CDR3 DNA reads TGCAGTGCTAGGTCTGGTCAGGGACAGAGTATCTATGGCTACACCTTC. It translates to CSARSGQGQSIYGYTF.

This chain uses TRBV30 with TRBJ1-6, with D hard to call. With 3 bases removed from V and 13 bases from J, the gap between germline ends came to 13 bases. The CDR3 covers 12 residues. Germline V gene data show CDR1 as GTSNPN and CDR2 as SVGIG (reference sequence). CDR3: CAWSQNFGPLHF. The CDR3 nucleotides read TGTGCCTGGAGCCAAAATTTCGGGCCCCTCCACTTT.

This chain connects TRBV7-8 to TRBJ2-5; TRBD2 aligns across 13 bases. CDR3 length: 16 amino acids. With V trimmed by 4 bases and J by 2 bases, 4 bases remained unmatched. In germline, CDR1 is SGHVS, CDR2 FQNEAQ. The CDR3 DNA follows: TGTGCCAGCAGCTGGGGGACTAGCGGGGAGCAAGAGACCCAGTACTTC. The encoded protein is CASSWGTSGEQETQYF.

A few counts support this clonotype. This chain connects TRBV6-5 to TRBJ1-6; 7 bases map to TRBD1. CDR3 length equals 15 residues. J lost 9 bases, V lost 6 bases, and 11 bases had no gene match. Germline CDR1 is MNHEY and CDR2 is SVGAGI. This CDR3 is CASRPAGGGVSPLHF. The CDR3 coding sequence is TGTGCCAGCAGACCCGCAGGGGGTGGTGTTTCACCCCTCCACTTT.

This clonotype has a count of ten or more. CDR3 amino acids: CASSQTGAGELFF. The DNA for the CDR3 is TGCGCCAGCAGCCAAACAGGGGCCGGGGAGCTGTTTTTT. The chain carries TRBV4-1 and TRBJ2-2; 7 bases line up with TRBD1. The CDR3 has 13 residues. CDR1 is MGHRA, CDR2 YSYEKL, per germline. V lost 2 bases and J lost 6; bases outside the gene matches: 0.

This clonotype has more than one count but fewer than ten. In nucleotides, the CDR3 is TGTGCCAGCAGCCAACCCTTCGGCAGCCAAGAGACCCAGTACTTC. Encoded protein: CASSQPFGSQETQYF. This chain uses TRBV3-1 with TRBJ2-5; no clear D. Germline CDR1 reads LGHDT; CDR2 reads YNNKEL (reference sequence). This CDR3 region has 15 residues. V was pared by 2 bases and J by 1 base, with 11 bases between.

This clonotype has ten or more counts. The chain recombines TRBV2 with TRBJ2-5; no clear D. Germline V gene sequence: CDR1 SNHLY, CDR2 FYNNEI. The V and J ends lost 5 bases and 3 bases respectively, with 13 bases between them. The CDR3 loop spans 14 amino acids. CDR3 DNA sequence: TGTGCCAGCAGTCGGACGGACGTGGAAGAGACCCAGTACTTC. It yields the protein CASSRTDVEETQYF. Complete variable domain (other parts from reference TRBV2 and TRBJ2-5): EPEVTQTPSHQVTQMGQEVILRCVPISNHLYFYWYRQILGQKVEFLVSFYNNEISEKSEIFDDQFSVERPDGSNFTLKIRSTKLEDSAMYFCASSRTDVEETQYFGPGTRLLVL.

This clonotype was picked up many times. The CDR3 region has the DNA TGTGCCAGCAGCATACCTACTAGTGACACAGATACGCAGTATTTT. It codes for CASSIPTSDTDTQYF. The chain is built from TRBV7-2 and TRBJ2-3, with D maybe TRBD2 (5 bases). The CDR3 has 15 amino acids. Germline V lookup: CDR1 SGHTA, CDR2 FQGNSA. The V end lost 5 bases, the J end lost 2 bases, and 14 bases lay between the germline ends.

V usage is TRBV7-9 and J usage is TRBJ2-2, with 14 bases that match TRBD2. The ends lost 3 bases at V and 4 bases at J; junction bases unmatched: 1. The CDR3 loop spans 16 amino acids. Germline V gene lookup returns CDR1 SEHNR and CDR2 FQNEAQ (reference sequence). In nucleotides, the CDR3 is TGTGCCAGCAGCTTTGGACTAGCGGGGGGCACCGGGGAGCTGTTTTTT. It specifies CASSFGLAGGTGELFF.

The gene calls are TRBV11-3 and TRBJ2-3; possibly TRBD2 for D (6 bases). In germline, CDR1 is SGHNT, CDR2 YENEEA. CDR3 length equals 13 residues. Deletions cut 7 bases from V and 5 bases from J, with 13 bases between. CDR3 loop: CASTERGGDTQYF. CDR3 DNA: TGTGCCAGCACCGAACGGGGAGGAGATACGCAGTATTTT.

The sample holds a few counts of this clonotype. Here the CDR3 reads CASSPEAGGVGETQYF. The CDR3 coding sequence is TGCGCCAGCAGCCCGGAGGCAGGGGGCGTGGGTGAGACCCAGTACTTC. The chain recombines TRBV5-1 with TRBJ2-5; the match to TRBD1 covers 8 bases. The V segment lost 4 bases and the J segment 5 bases; nucleotides outside the gene matches: 13. Germline lookup yields CDR1 SGHRS and CDR2 YFSETQ. The CDR3 has 16 amino acids.

The CDR3: CASSLAGTNTYNSPLHF. In DNA, the CDR3 is TGTGCCAGCAGCTTAGCCGGGACCAACACCTATAATTCACCCCTCCACTTT. The V and J genes are TRBV7-8 and TRBJ1-6, with D tentatively TRBD1 (5 bases). The V gene lost 0 bases and the J gene lost 2 bases, with 11 bases spanning the gap. The V gene's germline CDR1 is SGHVS and CDR2 FQNEAQ. This CDR3 is built from 17 residues.